The next 24 T cell receptor beta chains were all read from a single sample in a study of shared clonotypes between healthy human individuals (dated by TCRdb to 2020 to 2021). Library method: the immunoSEQ multiplex PCR assay. TCRdb mirrors the immuneACCESS table, restricted to in-frame sequences. Some clones are absent from its copies; in checked studies, under half trace to an unresolved V gene, and the reason for the others is unknown. Counted in this sample were about 990,000 clones; 78% of them appeared once. Of the sample, 0.6% to 0.7% is held by the ten largest clones. Material for sequencing was memory CD4+ T cells from PBMCs. In light of the paper, this sample's cell subset or site label describes: CD45RA-negative fraction. Receptor source: a man aged 18 to 35 in good health. Some clones in this sample may be carry-over from other donors' samples.

This clone was found a few times. This sequence joins TRBV10-3 and TRBJ1-2, with TRBD1 identical over 8 bases. The germline V gene has CDR1 ENHRY and CDR2 SYGVKD. The CDR3 extends over 13 amino acids. V shed 8 bases, J shed 7 bases, and the junction held 9 bases outside the gene matches. The CDR3 reads CAIGSGGVFGYTF. DNA of the CDR3: TGTGCCATCGGTTCAGGGGGCGTGTTTGGCTACACCTTC.

The CDR3 loop is CASTPQGAETQYF. The DNA for the CDR3 is TGTGCCAGCACCCCACAGGGGGCAGAGACCCAGTACTTC. The V gene is TRBV6-5, the J gene TRBJ2-5, with 9 positions matching TRBD1. With V trimmed by 7 bases and J by 4 bases, 4 bases remained unmatched. The CDR3 covers 13 residues. Germline lookup yields CDR1 MNHEY and CDR2 SVGAGI.

This chain connects TRBV5-6 to TRBJ2-1; 8 bases agree with TRBD2. The CDR3 is 17 residues long. Germline CDR1 is SGHDT and CDR2 is YYEEEE. With V trimmed by 0 bases and J by 8 bases, 13 bases remained unmatched. Here the CDR3 DNA reads TGTGCCAGCAGCTTGGCCGGTGGTAGCGGGACTTACGATGAGCAGTTCTTC. As protein: CASSLAGGSGTYDEQFF. The complete variable domain, with remaining parts taken from reference TRBV5-6 and TRBJ2-1, reads DAGVTQSPTHLIKTRGQQVTLRCSPKSGHDTVSWYQQALGQGPQFIFQYYEEEERQRGNFPDRFSGHQFPNYSSELNVNALLLGDSALYLCASSLAGGSGTYDEQFFGPGTRLTVL.

Note on this clone: Other DNA sequences from this sample encode an identical CDR3 as well. The J gene is TRBJ1-2, the V gene TRBV2; D unclear. V was cut by 4 bases and J by 4 bases, with 7 bases left in between. Germline V CDR1 and CDR2: SNHLY, FYNNEI. CDR3 size: 12 residues. In DNA, the CDR3 is TGTGCCAGCAGTGGGGAGGGCTATGGCTACACCTTC. It encodes CASSGEGYGYTF.

The chain uses TRBV2 and TRBJ1-1, with 8 bases aligning to TRBD1. The CDR3 covers 14 residues. Germline CDR1 SNHLY, CDR2 FYNNEI. J was trimmed by 4 bases and V by 6 bases; bases with no gene match: 7. CDR3 loop: CASSPGTGGTEAFF. As DNA, the CDR3 is TGTGCCAGCAGCCCCGGGACAGGAGGCACTGAAGCTTTCTTT.

This chain links TRBV4-2 with TRBJ2-3; TRBD2 might be the D (5 bases). This CDR3 comprises 18 residues. The V and J ends lost 0 bases and 2 bases respectively, with 18 bases between them. Germline V gene lookup returns CDR1 LGHNA and CDR2 YNFKEQ. Here the CDR3 reads CASSQDAWGEGNTDTQYF. CDR3 in DNA: TGTGCCAGCAGCCAAGATGCGTGGGGTGAGGGAAACACAGATACGCAGTATTTT.

A note on this clone: This same CDR3 is encoded by further DNA sequences in the sample. The gene calls are TRBV2 and TRBJ1-2; possible D gene TRBD1, 5 bases. Trimming took off 6 bases at V and 8 bases at J, with 13 bases between the two ends. The CDR3 spans 12 residues. Germline V gene sequence: CDR1 SNHLY, CDR2 FYNNEI. The CDR3 nucleotides are TGTGCCAGCAGAAACCGGGGCCCAGGCTACACCTTC. This translates into CASRNRGPGYTF. Based on the CDR3 plus reference TRBV2 and TRBJ1-2, the full variable domain is EPEVTQTPSHQVTQMGQEVILRCVPISNHLYFYWYRQILGQKVEFLVSFYNNEISEKSEIFDDQFSVERPDGSNFTLKIRSTKLEDSAMYFCASRNRGPGYTFGSGTRLTVV.

The CDR3 DNA follows: TGTGCCAGCAGCTTAGTCGCGGGAGGGTCCTACGAGCAGTACTTC. Amino acids: CASSLVAGGSYEQYF. This chain links TRBV7-3 with TRBJ2-7, with 9 bases aligning to TRBD2. With V trimmed by 2 bases and J by 1 base, 3 bases remained unmatched. The CDR3 totals 15 residues. Germline CDR1 and CDR2: SGHTA and FQGTGA.

The J gene is TRBJ2-7, the V gene TRBV6-1; D may match TRBD1 or TRBD2 (5 bases each). The CDR3 runs 16 residues. Trimming removed 2 bases from V and 2 bases from J, with 16 bases in between. Germline V gives CDR1 MNHNS, CDR2 SASEGT. The CDR3 coding sequence is TGTGCCAGCAGTGAACAACCGGGGCAGGTAACCTACGAGCAGTACTTC. It translates to CASSEQPGQVTYEQYF.

The CDR3 protein is CASSLGAYSGNTIYF. DNA of the CDR3: TGTGCCAGCAGCTTGGGAGCGTACTCTGGAAACACCATATATTTT. The J gene is TRBJ1-3, the V gene TRBV11-2; D call uncertain. Germline V gives CDR1 SGHAT, CDR2 FQNNGV. The CDR3 is 15 residues long. The germline V and J ends were trimmed by 3 bases and 0 bases, with 9 bases remaining between them. The variable domain in full, with the rest retrieved from reference TRBV11-2 and TRBJ1-3, is EAGVAQSPRYKIIEKRQSVAFWCNPISGHATLYWYQQILGQGPKLLIQFQNNGVVDDSQLPKDRFSAERLKGVDSTLKIQPAKLEDSAVYLCASSLGAYSGNTIYFGEGSWLTVV.

Points on this clone: Since a far larger clone is one base different, this is likely a read error. The chain couples TRBV2 to TRBJ2-5; 12 bases map to TRBD2. The CDR3 spans 13 residues. Germline V lookup: CDR1 SNHLY, CDR2 FYNNEI. V was pared by 6 bases and J by 5 bases, with 1 base of the junction left unmatched. The chain's CDR3 is CASSGTSGETQYF. The DNA for the CDR3 is TGTGCCAGCAGCGGGACTAGCGGGGAGACCCAGTACTTC.

CDR3 protein: CASEQTRPSNLVDTQYF. The CDR3 nucleotides read TGTGCCAGCGAGCAAACCCGGCCTAGCAATCTGGTAGATACGCAGTATTTT. This chain links TRBV11-3 with TRBJ2-3, with D perhaps TRBD2 (5 bases). The CDR3 runs to 17 residues. Germline assignment: CDR1 SGHNT and CDR2 YENEEA. The V gene lost 8 bases and the J gene lost 5 bases, with 26 bases spanning the gap.

The V gene is TRBV28, the J gene TRBJ2-7, with a possible D match to TRBD1 (5 bases). Trimming cost V 6 bases and J 7 bases, with 19 bases left between them. Germline V gene data show CDR1 as MDHEN and CDR2 as SYDVKM. There are 14 residues in the CDR3. CDR3 bases: TGTGCCAGCAGGGACCACTCCTCGAAGGGGGAGCAGTACTTC. Translated, it gives CASRDHSSKGEQYF.

This chain connects TRBV27 to TRBJ2-1; D call uncertain. There are 15 residues in the CDR3. V lost 6 bases to trimming and J lost 0 bases, with 12 bases between them. The germline V gene has CDR1 MNHEY and CDR2 SMNVEV (reference sequence). The CDR3 loop is CASRRLRGSYNEQFF. Here the CDR3 DNA reads TGTGCCAGCAGACGCCTTAGAGGCTCCTACAATGAGCAGTTCTTC.

A few counts support this clone. The chain employs TRBV5-1 and TRBJ1-1, with D perhaps TRBD1 (5 bases). This CDR3 is 14 amino acids long. CDR1 is SGHRS, CDR2 YFSETQ, per germline. Trimming stripped 3 bases from V and 0 bases from J, with 9 bases between. This chain's CDR3 is CASSSQQVNTEAFF. The DNA of the CDR3 is TGCGCCAGCAGCTCCCAACAGGTGAACACTGAAGCTTTCTTT.

The chain is built from TRBV6-6 and TRBJ2-1, with 8 bases matching TRBD2. The length of the CDR3 is 15 residues. J gave up 7 bases and V 6 bases, and 11 bases lay outside the gene matches. CDR1 and CDR2 from the germline V gene are MNHNY and SVGAGI (reference sequence). In DNA, the CDR3 is TGTGCCAGCAGCACCCGGGAGCGGGGGTCTAATGAGCAGTTCTTC. Protein product: CASSTRERGSNEQFF.

The genes are TRBV9 and TRBJ2-1; 7 bases map to TRBD2. CDR1 SGDLS and CDR2 YYNGEE come from the germline V gene. The CDR3 extends over 15 amino acids. Losses at the gene ends were 0 bases for V and 3 bases for J; bases not matched to a gene: 3. CDR3 protein: CASSVGWGGYNEQFF. The CDR3 nucleotides read TGTGCCAGCAGCGTAGGCTGGGGGGGCTACAATGAGCAGTTCTTC.

The chain combines TRBV10-3 with TRBJ2-7; D is unresolved. Germline CDR1 and CDR2: ENHRY and SYGVKD. V was clipped by 7 bases and J by 1 base, with 8 bases between them. CDR3 size: 12 residues. CDR3 residues: CAIMAASYEQYF. DNA of the CDR3: TGTGCCATCATGGCCGCGTCCTACGAGCAGTACTTC.

The rearrangement links TRBV25-1 to TRBJ1-4; TRBD1 might be the D (5 bases). Germline V gene lookup returns CDR1 MGHDK and CDR2 SYGVNS. V was cut by 6 bases and J by 3 bases, with 8 bases left in between. This CDR3 spans 13 amino acids. The CDR3: CASRGTPNEKLFF. CDR3 DNA: TGTGCCAGCAGAGGGACTCCTAATGAAAAACTGTTTTTT.

V is TRBV15 and J is TRBJ2-1, with D maybe TRBD2 (6 bases). From germline, CDR1 is LNHNV and CDR2 YYDKDF (reference sequence). This CDR3 spans 13 amino acids. Trimming pared 0 bases from V and 9 bases from J, leaving 9 bases between. The DNA for the CDR3 is TGTGCCACCAGCAGAGATGCTAGCGCTGAGCAGTTCTTC. Amino acids: CATSRDASAEQFF. The full variable domain, with the rest looked up from reference TRBV15 and TRBJ2-1, is DAMVIQNPRYQVTQFGKPVTLSCSQTLNHNVMYWYQQKSSQAPKLLFHYYDKDFNNEADTPDNFQSRRPNTSFCFLDIRSPGLGDTAMYLCATSRDASAEQFFGPGTRLTVL.

This clone was found once. This chain uses TRBV12-5 with TRBJ2-3; D is unresolved. This CDR3 comprises 13 residues. V dropped 8 bases and J dropped 2 bases, with 11 bases sitting between them. The V gene's germline CDR1 is LGHNT and CDR2 FRNRAP. The chain's CDR3 is CASSALNTDTQYF. The CDR3 DNA reads TGTGCTAGTTCTGCCCTTAACACAGATACGCAGTATTTT.

The gene calls are TRBV7-8 and TRBJ1-1; 10 bases match TRBD1. Germline-derived CDR1 and CDR2 are SGHVS and FQNEAQ. The junction had 5 bases not matched to a gene; V was cut back by 1 base and J by 0 bases. The CDR3 length is 17 residues. DNA for the CDR3: TGTGCCAGCAGCTTAGTCGGGACAGGGGCAATGAACACTGAAGCTTTCTTT. Amino acid sequence: CASSLVGTGAMNTEAFF.

V and J are TRBV7-3 and TRBJ2-1, with 8 bases identical to TRBD2. Trimming cost V 5 bases and J 12 bases; bases outside gene matches: 9. The CDR3 contains 13 residues. Germline V gene sequence: CDR1 SGHTA, CDR2 FQGTGA. Here the CDR3 DNA reads TGTGCCAGCAGCCCCCAGGGACTAGTGGGGCAGTTCTTC. Its translation is CASSPQGLVGQFF.

This clone was detected ten times or more. The J gene is TRBJ1-1, the V gene TRBV28; D possibly corresponds to TRBD1 (5 bases). Germline V lookup: CDR1 MDHEN, CDR2 SYDVKM. Between the trimmed V and J ends, which lost 3 bases and 1 base, there was a span of 12 bases. There are 15 residues in the CDR3. The CDR3 spells CASSLGGAGNTEAFF. CDR3 coding DNA: TGTGCCAGCAGTTTGGGAGGGGCCGGGAACACTGAAGCTTTCTTT.